Below are 17 T cell receptor beta chains sequenced from a single sample in a study of shared clonotypes between healthy human individuals. Using immunoSEQ multiplex PCR, the repertoire was profiled, and TCRdb retains in-frame clones only, with some absent. The table shows more than 500,000 clones, with roughly 96% occurring only once. The naive CD8 subset, CD45RO-negative cells positively selected for CCR7, excluded terminally differentiated effector memory CD45RA+ cells. The material sequenced was naive CD8+ T cells sorted from blood. The receptors were sampled from a woman in her twenties or thirties in good health.

The rearrangement joins TRBV5-4 to TRBJ2-7; TRBD2 aligns across 11 bases. V was pared by 4 bases and J by 5 bases, with 17 bases of the junction left unmatched. CDR3 length equals 18 residues. Germline-derived CDR1 and CDR2 are SGHNT and YYREEE (reference sequence). The CDR3 region is CASSHTRWASGRMDEQYF. CDR3 bases: TGTGCCAGCAGCCATACGAGGTGGGCTAGCGGGAGGATGGACGAGCAGTACTTC.

The rearrangement uses TRBV13 and TRBJ2-5; D not certain. This CDR3 comprises 13 residues. Trimming pared 1 base from V and 4 bases from J, leaving 7 bases between. From germline, CDR1 is PRHDT and CDR2 FYEKMQ (reference sequence). CDR3 amino acids: CASSLESGETQYF. The CDR3 region has the DNA TGTGCCAGCAGCTTAGAGTCGGGAGAGACCCAGTACTTC.

This clone was seen only a few times. One end of the junction varies from germline; a read error may be responsible. This chain joins TRBV27 and TRBJ2-7; weak D call: TRBD2 (6 bases). The V gene's germline CDR1 is MNHEY and CDR2 SMNVEV (reference sequence). The CDR3 consists of 13 residues. The CDR3 loop reads CATSRARGYEQYF. Here the CDR3 DNA reads TGTGCCACCAGTAGGGCGCGGGGCTACGAGCAGTACTTC.

The J gene is TRBJ1-6, the V gene TRBV21-1. TRBV21-1 is assigned pseudogene status. This CDR3 has 18 amino acids. CDR3 nucleotides: TGTGCCAGCAGCAAAAGGATGTCGGGGGATCCCTATAATTCACCCCTCCACTTT. Protein product: CASSKRMSGDPYNSPLHF.

The V and J genes are TRBV10-2 and TRBJ1-1, with TRBD1 as a possible D gene (6 bases). Trimming took 2 bases from V and 0 from J, leaving 10 bases between them. The CDR3 length is 15 residues. CDR1 is WSHSY and CDR2 is SAAADI in the germline V gene. The CDR3 DNA reads TGCGCCAGCAGTGAGACAGGGTGGATGAACACTGAAGCTTTCTTT. Residues: CASSETGWMNTEAFF.

This clone was seen more than once but under ten times. The CDR3 sequence: CASRPRDRDLMNTEAFF. The CDR3 DNA sequence: TGCGCCAGCAGACCTCGAGATCGGGACTTAATGAACACTGAAGCTTTCTTT. The chain has TRBV4-1 and TRBJ1-1, with a possible D match to TRBD1 (5 bases). Trimming shortened V by 6 bases and J by 0 bases, and 20 bases separated the two germline ends. Per germline, CDR1 MGHRA and CDR2 YSYEKL. This CDR3 contains 17 residues.

The chain employs TRBV28 and TRBJ1-5; D uncertain. The V gene lost 6 bases and the J gene lost 5 bases, with 11 bases spanning the gap. The germline V gene has CDR1 MDHEN and CDR2 SYDVKM. This CDR3 spans 13 amino acids. This CDR3 is CASSQVRDQPQHF. CDR3 nucleotides: TGTGCCAGCAGCCAGGTTCGGGATCAGCCCCAGCATTTT.

V usage is TRBV2 and J usage is TRBJ2-6, with no clear D. The CDR3 is made up of 10 amino acids. Germline-derived CDR1 and CDR2 are SNHLY and FYNNEI. This chain's CDR3 is CVCGANVLTF. CDR3 nucleotide sequence: TGTGTGTGTGGGGCCAACGTCCTGACTTTC.

CDR3 in DNA: TGTGCCAGCAGCTCAGTGGGGGGAACCTACAATGAGCAGTTCTTC. Translating gives CASSSVGGTYNEQFF. This chain connects TRBV27 to TRBJ2-1, with D perhaps TRBD2 (6 bases). There are 15 residues in the CDR3. The germline gives CDR1 MNHEY, CDR2 SMNVEV (reference sequence). Trimming left V 6 bases short and J 2 bases short, with 14 bases between.

This chain joins TRBV13 and TRBJ1-4; the match to TRBD1 covers 7 bases. The germline CDR1 and CDR2 sequences are PRHDT and FYEKMQ (reference sequence). The CDR3 covers 15 residues. V lost 5 bases and J lost 12; bases outside the gene matches: 15. The CDR3 DNA is TGTGCCAGCAGCCCATGGCAGGCGGGACAGTCGGAACTGTTTTTT. It codes for CASSPWQAGQSELFF.

The chain is built from TRBV19 and TRBJ2-7; no firm D call. From germline, CDR1 is LNHDA and CDR2 SQIVND (reference sequence). V was clipped by 1 base and J by 6 bases, with 7 bases between them. This CDR3 is 12 amino acids long. CDR3 coding DNA: TGTGCCAGTAGTATAGCCGGGCGCGAGCAGTACTTC. Translating gives CASSIAGREQYF.

The chain couples TRBV11-2 to TRBJ1-1; D possibly corresponds to TRBD1 (5 bases). Trimming took off 0 bases at V and 0 bases at J, with 14 bases between the two ends. CDR3 length: 17 residues. CDR1 and CDR2 (germline): SGHAT, FQNNGV. Here the CDR3 DNA reads TGTGCCAGCAGCTTAGATGGGGGGGTATGGATGAACACTGAAGCTTTCTTT. Its protein product is CASSLDGGVWMNTEAFF.

This chain links TRBV4-1 with TRBJ2-7; unclear D gene. V was trimmed by 1 base and J by 4 bases, leaving 11 bases between them. CDR1 is MGHRA and CDR2 is YSYEKL in the germline V gene. The CDR3 runs 14 residues. CDR3 sequence: CASSQGMARYEQYF. CDR3 nucleotide sequence: TGCGCCAGCAGCCAAGGGATGGCCAGGTACGAGCAGTACTTC.

As concerns this clone: The sample carries other DNA sequences with the same CDR3. The chain joins TRBV27 to TRBJ2-1; TRBD2 matches at 12 bases. Per the germline V gene, CDR1 is MNHEY and CDR2 is SMNVEV (reference sequence). J lost 6 bases, V lost 5 bases, and 5 bases had no gene match. The CDR3 totals 15 residues. The CDR3 spells CASSPGTSGRNEQFF. The CDR3 DNA reads TGTGCCAGCAGTCCCGGGACTAGCGGGCGCAATGAGCAGTTCTTC.

The count of this clone is one. The rearrangement links TRBV5-4 to TRBJ2-1; no reliable D call. Looked up from germline, CDR1 is SGHNT and CDR2 is YYREEE (reference sequence). V shed 0 bases and J shed 8 bases, with 12 bases lying between them. The CDR3 is made up of 14 amino acids. Here the CDR3 reads CASSLGPLPDEQFF. The CDR3 DNA sequence: TGTGCCAGCAGCTTGGGACCTCTGCCGGATGAGCAGTTCTTC.

The chain combines TRBV19 with TRBJ1-5; TRBD1 matches 7 bases. Germline loops: CDR1 LNHDA, CDR2 SQIVND (reference sequence). This CDR3 region has 15 residues. Trimming removed 6 bases from V and 5 bases from J; junction bases left unmatched: 10. CDR3 loop: CASSPVDREDQPQHF. As DNA, the CDR3 is TGTGCCAGTAGCCCTGTCGACAGGGAGGATCAGCCCCAGCATTTT.

The rearrangement uses TRBV7-2 and TRBJ2-2; D gene ambiguous. CDR1 SGHTA and CDR2 FQGNSA come from the germline V gene. Trimming pared 4 bases from V and 5 bases from J, leaving 2 bases between. This CDR3 comprises 11 residues. CDR3 amino acids: CASSSTGELFF. DNA for the CDR3: TGTGCCAGCAGCTCAACCGGGGAGCTGTTTTTT. The variable domain in full, completed from reference TRBV7-2 and TRBJ2-2, reads GAGVSQSPSNKVTEKGKDVELRCDPISGHTALYWYRQSLGQGLEFLIYFQGNSAPDKSGLPSDRFSAERTGGSVSTLTIQRTQQEDSAVYLCASSSTGELFFGEGSRLTVL.